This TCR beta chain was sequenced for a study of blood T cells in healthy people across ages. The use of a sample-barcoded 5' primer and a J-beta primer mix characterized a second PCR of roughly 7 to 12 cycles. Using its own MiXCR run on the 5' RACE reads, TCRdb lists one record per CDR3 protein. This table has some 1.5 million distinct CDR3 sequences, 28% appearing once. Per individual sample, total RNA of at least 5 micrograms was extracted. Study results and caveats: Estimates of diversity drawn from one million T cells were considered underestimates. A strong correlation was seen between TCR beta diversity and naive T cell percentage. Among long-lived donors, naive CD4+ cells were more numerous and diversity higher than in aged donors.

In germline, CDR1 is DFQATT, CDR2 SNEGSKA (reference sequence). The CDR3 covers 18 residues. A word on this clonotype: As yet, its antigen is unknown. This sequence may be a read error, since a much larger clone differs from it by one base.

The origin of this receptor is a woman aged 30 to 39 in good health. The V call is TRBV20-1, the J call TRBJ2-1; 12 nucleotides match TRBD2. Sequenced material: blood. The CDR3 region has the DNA TGCAGTGCTCGCCCTCCTAGCGGGGGGGCCCCTCGCTACAATGAGCAGGTCTTC. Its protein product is CSARPPSGGAPRYNEQVF.